This T cell receptor (beta chain) is drawn from a study of beta chain features in type 1 diabetes. Once sorted, every population was more than 95% pure. Expressed TCRB transcripts were sequenced because the isolated RNA had all been reverse transcribed beforehand. The method was immunoSEQ multiplex PCR; TCRdb's version includes in-frame clones alone and lacks a portion of them. Among around 340,000 clones, less than 9.5% were seen once, and the ten largest hold less than 0.45%. Only a few counts were recorded for this clone. Its antigen is unknown. This CDR3 comprises 16 residues. Germline CDR1 reads SQVTM; CDR2 reads ANQGSEA. General study results and limits: Within patients, naive, central memory and Treg TCRB repertoires seemed more similar than within healthy donors. Shortening of TCRB CDR3s, moderate but significant, appeared in all four CD4+ subsets of Type 1 diabetes patients.

The clonotype comes from a young woman in good health. Sequencing used central memory CD4+ T cells from blood. V is TRBV29-1 and J is TRBJ2-5, with D tentatively TRBD2 (6 bases). The J call may not be correct, given that the DNA end is closer to TRBJ2-7. The CDR3 region is CSVITHAGRRAYEQYF. As DNA, the CDR3 is TGCAGCGTTATAACCCATGCGGGGCGTAGGGCCTACGAGCAGTACTTC.